One sample yielded the 15 T cell receptor beta chains listed below, sequenced in a study of T cell changes during pregnancy in multiple sclerosis. Profiling relied on immunoSEQ multiplex PCR, and the TCRdb table lists in-frame clones only, not all of them. The repertoire consists of roughly 40,000 clones, with roughly 91% occurring once and the leading ten covering around 0.5%. This specimen was CD4+ T cells from peripheral blood mononuclear cells, taken in the first trimester of pregnancy. These receptor sequences come from a female donor with multiple sclerosis, enrolled in a pregnancy study.

The chain combines TRBV5-5 with TRBJ1-2; 9 bases agree with TRBD1. V lost 0 bases, J lost 6 bases, and 6 bases stayed unmatched. This CDR3 region has 15 residues. Germline V gene sequence: CDR1 SGHKS, CDR2 YYEKEE (reference sequence). The CDR3 reads CASSLDRQGVDGYTF. In DNA, the CDR3 is TGTGCCAGCAGCTTGGACCGACAGGGGGTCGATGGCTACACCTTC.

The chain uses TRBV7-7 and TRBJ2-1, with 9 bases matching TRBD1. The CDR3 sequence is 16 residues long. Germline assignment: CDR1 SSHAT and CDR2 FNYEAQ (reference sequence). The V gene end was trimmed by 5 bases and the J gene end by 6 bases; junction bases not matched to a gene: 11. The DNA for the CDR3 is TGTGCCAGCAGCCCGGGGACAGGGAGGTCGGGCAATGAGCAGTTCTTC. It encodes CASSPGTGRSGNEQFF.

CDR3: CATDGVTYEQYF. The CDR3 coding sequence is TGTGCCACCGACGGGGTGACCTACGAGCAGTACTTC. The chain has TRBV6-1 and TRBJ2-7; weak D call: TRBD2 (5 bases). Trimming removed 10 bases at V and 2 bases at J, with 12 bases between. The CDR3 runs to 12 residues. The V gene's germline CDR1 is MNHNS and CDR2 SASEGT.

The chain uses TRBV28 and TRBJ1-3, with a weak D call TRBD1 (5 bases). CDR3 size: 13 residues. Germline values: CDR1 MDHEN, CDR2 SYDVKM. The V and J ends lost 7 bases and 7 bases respectively, with 14 bases between them. The CDR3: CASTGGFRNTIYF. DNA for the CDR3: TGTGCCAGCACGGGGGGGTTCCGGAACACCATATATTTT.

The CDR3 sequence: CASSYAGLAVEETQYF. CDR3 nucleotides: TGTGCCAGCAGCTACGCGGGACTAGCGGTTGAAGAGACCCAGTACTTC. The chain carries TRBV5-4 and TRBJ2-5; TRBD2 matches at 11 bases. CDR3 size: 16 residues. Per germline, CDR1 SGHNT and CDR2 YYREEE (reference sequence). The V and J ends lost 3 bases and 3 bases, in that order; junction bases with no gene match: 7.

The V and J genes are TRBV7-2 and TRBJ2-5; 7 positions agree with TRBD2. Germline lookup yields CDR1 SGHTA and CDR2 FQGNSA. Germline trimming cut 2 bases from V and 1 base from J; bases unmatched to any gene: 10. This CDR3 contains 17 residues. The CDR3 loop is CASSLPSPGLGQETQYF. The DNA of the CDR3 is TGTGCCAGCAGCTTACCCTCCCCAGGACTAGGCCAAGAGACCCAGTACTTC.

This rearrangement joins TRBV1 to TRBJ2-2; TRBD2 is the table's D call, not checked against the DNA. TRBV1 constitutes a pseudogene. The CDR3 loop spans 13 amino acids. The CDR3 loop is CTSRERGTGELFF. The CDR3 DNA reads as TGCACCTCCCGGGAGCGAGGCACCGGGGAGCTGTTTTTT.

V usage is TRBV11-1 and J usage is TRBJ1-1; 9 nucleotides match TRBD1. Germline-derived CDR1 and CDR2 are SGHAT and FQDESV (reference sequence). This CDR3 has 14 amino acids. V lost 5 bases to trimming and J lost 5 bases; unmatched junction nucleotides: 6. CDR3 in DNA: TGTGCCAGCAGCCCGAGACAGGGGGGAACTGAAGCTTTCTTT. This sequence encodes CASSPRQGGTEAFF. The whole variable domain, filled in from reference TRBV11-1 and TRBJ1-1, reads EAEVAQSPRYKITEKSQAVAFWCDPISGHATLYWYRQILGQGPELLVQFQDESVVDDSQLPKDRFSAERLKGVDSTLKIQPAELGDSAMYLCASSPRQGGTEAFFGQGTRLTVV.

The genes are TRBV9 and TRBJ2-1, with 7 bases lining up with TRBD2. Unmatched junction bases numbered 8, after V lost 0 bases and J lost 5 bases. Germline V gene lookup returns CDR1 SGDLS and CDR2 YYNGEE. This CDR3 has 16 residues. CDR3 sequence reads: CASSVALAASDNEQFF. Here the CDR3 DNA reads TGTGCCAGCAGCGTAGCCCTAGCGGCCTCTGACAATGAGCAGTTCTTC.

As DNA, the CDR3 is TGTGCCAGCAGTCCCGGGAATCAAAATGAAAAACTGTTTTTT. It yields the protein CASSPGNQNEKLFF. This chain links TRBV28 with TRBJ1-4; no firm D call. The V end was cut by 5 bases, the J end by 5 bases, with 12 bases between. The CDR3 spans 14 residues. CDR1 is MDHEN and CDR2 is SYDVKM in the germline V gene.

The chain joins TRBV2 to TRBJ2-1, with D unclear. V was clipped by 3 bases and J by 9 bases, with 15 bases between them. The CDR3 spans 14 residues. Germline values: CDR1 SNHLY, CDR2 FYNNEI. The CDR3 nucleotides are TGTGCCAGCAGTGAGATGATTGCGTTCGGTGAGCAGTTCTTC. Amino acid sequence: CASSEMIAFGEQFF.

The V call is TRBV15, the J call TRBJ2-3, with 8 positions matching TRBD2. The V gene end was trimmed by 8 bases and the J gene end by 1 base; junction bases not matched to a gene: 8. This CDR3 is built from 15 residues. CDR1 and CDR2 from the germline V gene are LNHNV and YYDKDF (reference sequence). The CDR3 loop is CATRLAGSGTDTQYF. The CDR3 DNA is TGTGCCACCCGCTTAGCGGGAAGTGGCACAGATACGCAGTATTTT.

The V and J genes are TRBV30 and TRBJ2-7; D may be TRBD1 (6 bases). The CDR3 has 12 amino acids. Germline assignment: CDR1 GTSNPN and CDR2 SVGIG (reference sequence). V lost 5 bases and J 11 bases, leaving 19 bases between the germline ends. The CDR3 here is CAWAGTRSGKYF. CDR3 nucleotide sequence: TGTGCCTGGGCCGGGACACGTTCGGGGAAGTACTTC.

This clone has a single count. The chain has TRBV7-9 and TRBJ1-2; no clear D. Germline V gene sequence: CDR1 SEHNR, CDR2 FQNEAQ (reference sequence). CDR3 length: 13 residues. Trimming removed 0 bases at V and 8 bases at J, with 10 bases between. The CDR3 DNA follows: TGTGCCAGCAGCTTAGCCTTGACCGGGGGCTACACCTTC. Its translation: CASSLALTGGYTF. The variable domain in full, with the rest retrieved from reference TRBV7-9 and TRBJ1-2, is DTGVSQNPRHKITKRGQNVTFRCDPISEHNRLYWYRQTLGQGPEFLTYFQNEAQLEKSRLLSDRFSAERPKGSFSTLEIQRTEQGDSAMYLCASSLALTGGYTFGSGTRLTVV.

The genes are TRBV2 and TRBJ2-1; D is undetermined. From germline, CDR1 is SNHLY and CDR2 FYNNEI. The ends were cut back, 8 bases at V and 3 bases at J, with 8 bases in the middle. CDR3 length: 12 residues. CDR3 bases: TGTGCCAGCCGTGCCCGCTACAATGAGCAGTTCTTC. Translation: CASRARYNEQFF. Based on the CDR3 plus reference TRBV2 and TRBJ2-1, the full variable domain is EPEVTQTPSHQVTQMGQEVILRCVPISNHLYFYWYRQILGQKVEFLVSFYNNEISEKSEIFDDQFSVERPDGSNFTLKIRSTKLEDSAMYFCASRARYNEQFFGPGTRLTVL.